This T cell receptor (beta chain) was recovered during a study of blood T cells in healthy people across ages. Germline V gene sequence: CDR1 KGHSY, CDR2 FQNENV. Deletions cut 2 bases from V and 9 bases from J, with 11 bases between. This CDR3 has 13 amino acids. Overall study findings and caveats: While age rose, TCR beta diversity per million T cells dropped in a roughly linear way.

PCR was performed a second time for roughly 7 to 11 cycles using a sample-barcoded 5' primer and a J-beta primer mix. Via MiXCR, TCRdb re-called the 5' RACE reads, giving one row per CDR3 protein. The data show around 690,000 distinct CDR3 sequences, under 65% seen once. A word on this clonotype: Antigen unknown.

Samples each had at least 6 micrograms of total RNA extracted. This chain links TRBV16 with TRBJ2-4; D gene unclear. The clonotype originates from a man in his fifties or sixties in good health. The sample comprised blood. CDR3 in amino acids: CASSQPFGTIQYF. CDR3 in DNA: TGTGCCAGCAGCCAACCTTTCGGCACCATTCAGTACTTC.